A selection of T cell receptor beta chains follows, all from one sample in a study of T cells of healthy individuals. TCRdb processed the 5' RACE reads anew with MiXCR; each CDR3 protein has one entry. Seen here are tens of thousands of distinct CDR3 sequences, about 16% observed once, and the top ten hold approximately 4.7%. The receptors shown here come from a human donor in good health. Each CDR3 is given with its conserved first and last residue. A D gene is named only where the DNA matches it firmly. Clone size is stated in some rows and not others, as once, few, many or a class when expanded.

size	V	J	D	CDR3	DNA
few	TRBV19	TRBJ2-2	NA	CASSIRITGELFF	TGTGCCAGTAGTATTAGGATCACCGGGGAGCTGTTTTTT
many	TRBV4-1	TRBJ2-5	NA	CASSPDRDFSGRRIQETQYF	TGCGCCAGCAGCCCCGACCGCGATTTTTCGGGAAGACGGATACAAGAGACCCAGTACTTC
few	TRBV6-6	TRBJ2-7	NA	CASRGREQYF	TGTGCCAGCCGAGGAAGGGAGCAGTACTTC
NA	TRBV21-1	TRBJ2-2	NA	CASSIRDSNTGELFF	TGTGCCAGCAGCATCCGGGACAGTAACACCGGGGAGCTGTTTTTT
many	TRBV6-2/TRBV6-3	TRBJ2-7	NA	CASSYTGQIEQYF	TGTGCCAGCAGTTACACCGGACAGATCGAGCAGTACTTC
medium-sized	TRBV6-4	TRBJ2-1	TRBD1	CASSDSTGGYNEQFF	TGTGCCAGCAGTGACTCGACAGGGGGCTACAATGAGCAGTTCTTC
NA	TRBV7-6	TRBJ2-7	TRBD2	CASSFGLAGGEQYF	TGTGCCAGCAGCTTTGGACTAGCGGGAGGCGAGCAGTACTTC
many	TRBV5-5	TRBJ2-1	NA	CASSLRDLPYNEQFF	TGTGCCAGCAGTTTACGGGACTTGCCTTACAATGAGCAGTTCTTC
many	TRBV4-1	TRBJ2-1	TRBD1	CASSATGTGGLNEQFF	TGCGCCAGCAGCGCTACCGGGACAGGGGGCCTCAATGAGCAGTTCTTC
few	TRBV4-2	TRBJ2-7	TRBD1	CASSQTIDRDYEQYF	TGTGCCAGCAGCCAAACAATCGACAGGGACTACGAGCAGTACTTC
many	TRBV12-3/TRBV12-4	TRBJ2-7	TRBD1	CASSLSLGQADSYEQYF	TGTGCCAGCAGTTTGTCGTTGGGACAGGCGGACTCCTACGAGCAGTACTTC
NA	TRBV2	TRBJ2-7	TRBD2	CASSEKVGLIIYEQYF	TGTGCCAGCAGTGAAAAGGTGGGACTAATAATCTACGAGCAGTACTTC
few	TRBV20-1	TRBJ2-3	NA	CSAPATSTDTQYF	TGCAGTGCCCCAGCGACTAGCACAGATACGCAGTATTTT
NA	TRBV9	TRBJ2-1	NA	CASSPRGSSDNEQFF	TGTGCCAGCAGCCCGAGGGGGAGTTCCGACAATGAGCAGTTCTTC
NA	TRBV15	TRBJ1-4	NA	CATSRAGGEEKLFF	TGTGCCACCAGCAGAGCGGGGGGAGAAGAAAAACTGTTTTTT
many	TRBV3-1	TRBJ2-7	NA	CASSQVTGNYEQYF	TGTGCCAGCAGCCAGGTGACAGGAAACTACGAGCAGTACTTC
few	TRBV6-5	TRBJ2-1	NA	CASSYKMALYNEQFF	TGTGCCAGCAGTTACAAAATGGCCCTATACAATGAGCAGTTCTTC
NA	TRBV7-3	TRBJ1-2	TRBD1	CASSFGQGPYTF	TGTGCCAGCAGCTTCGGACAGGGGCCCTACACCTTC
many	TRBV7-2	TRBJ2-7	NA	CASSSRGETVNKQYF	TGTGCCAGCAGCTCCCGAGGCGAGACAGTCAACAAGCAGTACTTC
few	TRBV12-3/TRBV12-4	TRBJ2-1	TRBD2	CASSPLLAGGPGEQFF	TGTGCCAGCAGTCCCCTGCTAGCGGGAGGGCCAGGTGAGCAGTTCTTC
NA	TRBV2	TRBJ2-2	NA	CASRLSAGELFF	TGTGCCAGCAGGCTTTCTGCCGGGGAGCTGTTTTTT
many	TRBV27	TRBJ1-1	TRBD1	CASSVQGSNTEAFF	TGTGCCAGCAGTGTACAGGGGTCCAACACTGAAGCTTTCTTT
NA	TRBV24-1	TRBJ2-5	NA	CANVRGQTQYF	TGTGCAAACGTAAGGGGACAGACCCAGTACTTC
NA	TRBV12-3/TRBV12-4	TRBJ2-4	NA	CASSPLWGHGIQYF	TGTGCCAGCAGTCCCCTTTGGGGGCACGGCATTCAGTACTTC
few	TRBV9	TRBJ1-1	NA	CASSKTAGRNTEAFF	TGTGCCAGCAGCAAAACCGCAGGGAGGAACACTGAAGCTTTCTTT
few	TRBV5-4	TRBJ2-4	NA	CASSLVPGNIQYF	TGTGCCAGCAGCTTGGTGCCAGGCAACATTCAGTACTTC
few	TRBV6-1	TRBJ2-3	TRBD2	CASSVRGGTDTQYF	TGTGCCAGCAGTGTTAGGGGAGGGACAGATACGCAGTATTTT
few	TRBV28	TRBJ1-3	NA	CASGHSNTIYF	TGTGCCAGCGGACACAGTAACACCATATATTTT
many	TRBV11-1	TRBJ2-7	TRBD1	CASSLDVGTGFEQYF	TGTGCCAGCAGCTTAGACGTCGGGACAGGGTTCGAGCAGTACTTC
many	TRBV15	TRBJ1-1	TRBD1	CATSRDRSGQEGFF	TGTGCCACCAGCAGAGATCGATCTGGACAGGAGGGTTTCTTT